A selection of T cell receptor beta chains follows, all from one sample in a study of cytomegalovirus exposure and HLA in healthy donors. The data were produced by immunoSEQ multiplex PCR, yet TCRdb's version contains in-frame clones alone and is incomplete. Here the sample spans 120,000 or so clones, more than 70% being singletons. The material sequenced was PBMCs. The source is a human donor in good health. Each CDR3 is given with its conserved first and last residue. The D gene is left open where the match is weak. Rows give clone size only sometimes, using once, few, many, or a class for an expanded clone.

TRBJ2-2 NA TRBV9 NA TGTGCCAGCAGCCGGGCGGGGCACTACGGGGAGCTGTTTTTT CASSRAGHYGELFF
TRBJ2-7 TRBD1 TRBV7-2 NA TGTGCCAGCAGCTTAGTAGGACAGGGGGACTACGAGCAGTACTTC CASSLVGQGDYEQYF
TRBJ2-6 NA TRBV14 NA TGTGCCAGCAGCCAAGGACTGGGGCACAACGTCCTGACTTTC CASSQGLGHNVLTF
TRBJ1-4 NA TRBV7-9 NA TGTGCCAGCAGCTCCTCAGGGGCTAATGAAAAACTGTTTTTT CASSSSGANEKLFF
TRBJ2-2 NA TRBV10-1 once TGCGCCAGCAGTGATTCTGGGCAGTCTAACACCGGGGAGCTGTTTTTT CASSDSGQSNTGELFF
TRBJ1-3 NA TRBV6-1 NA TGTGCCAGCAAAATCAGGACAGCTGGAAACACCATATATTTT CASKIRTAGNTIYF
TRBJ2-7 TRBD2 TRBV5-1 NA TGCGCCAGCAGCTTGGGCGGACTAGCGGGGGGGAACGAGCAGTACTTC CASSLGGLAGGNEQYF
TRBJ2-5 NA TRBV5-4 once TGTGCCAGCAGCTTGCCCTCAGGGTTGGAGACCCAGTACTTC CASSLPSGLETQYF
TRBJ2-7 NA TRBV6-1 NA TGTGCCAGCAGTGAAGTGTCGAGGACAGCAGTGACCTACGAGCAGTACTTC CASSEVSRTAVTYEQYF
TRBJ2-3 NA TRBV9 NA TGTGCCAGCAGCGTAGTTGGCTCCCTGGTGGATACGCAGTATTTT CASSVVGSLVDTQYF
TRBJ1-1 NA TRBV27 NA TGTGCCAGCAGTTCCCTCTCCCGGACACTAAACACTGAAGCTTTCTTT CASSSLSRTLNTEAFF
TRBJ1-6 NA TRBV27 NA TGTGCCAGCAGTTTCTCGCTCGCGAGCTCACCCCTCCACTTT CASSFSLASSPLHF
TRBJ1-1 NA TRBV28 NA TGTGCCAGCAGTTTATTGCCGAGTCTGGCTTTCTTT CASSLLPSLAFF
TRBJ1-2 NA TRBV19 NA TGTGCCAGTAGTGTACACGAGGGGGTGGACTATGGCTACACCTTC CASSVHEGVDYGYTF
TRBJ1-2 NA TRBV29-1 NA TGCAGCGTTGATGGAGGGGTGGACTATGGCTACACCTTC CSVDGGVDYGYTF
TRBJ1-5 NA TRBV7-2 NA TGTGCCAGCAGCCCTAGAGGCGGGGGAGGCAATCAGCCCCAGCATTTT CASSPRGGGGNQPQHF
TRBJ2-3 NA TRBV6-4 NA TGTGCCAGCAGTCCGGGGAACACAGATACGCAGTATTTT CASSPGNTDTQYF
TRBJ1-1 NA TRBV19 NA TGTGCCAGTAGTAAATTTGGCAAGGGGACTGAAGCTTTCTTT CASSKFGKGTEAFF
TRBJ1-4 NA TRBV25-1 NA TGTGCCAGCAGACTCTCTTACGGGGAAAAACTGTTTTTT CASRLSYGEKLFF
TRBJ2-1 TRBD2 TRBV7-2 NA TGTGCCAGCAGCTGGGGGGCCCAGGCGGGGGGGTATGTAAATGAGCAGTTCTTC CASSWGAQAGGYVNEQFF
TRBJ1-6 TRBD1 TRBV6-7 NA TGTGCCAGCAGTTACCATCGGGACAGGGGTTCACCCCTCCACTTT CASSYHRDRGSPLHF
TRBJ1-2 TRBD1 TRBV2 once TGTGCCAGCAGTGAAACCCTAAGGACAGGGACCGGCTACACCTTC CASSETLRTGTGYTF
TRBJ1-6 TRBD1 TRBV4-2 NA TGTGCCAGCAGCCCTCGGACAGGGTGGTCACCCCTCCACTTT CASSPRTGWSPLHF
TRBJ2-7 NA TRBV6-1 NA TGTGCCAGCAGCCGCGGCAGGACATCCTACGAGCAGTACTTC CASSRGRTSYEQYF
TRBJ1-2 TRBD1 TRBV18 NA TGTGCCAGCTCAGCCGGGACAGGAGTAGGCTACACCTTC CASSAGTGVGYTF
TRBJ2-3 TRBD1 TRBV27 NA TGTGCCAGCAGTTTCCAGTGGACAGGGACAGATACGCAGTATTTT CASSFQWTGTDTQYF
TRBJ2-7 TRBD2 TRBV27 NA TGTGCCAGCCAGCACTGGCGGGGGGGCGAGGGGAACGAGCAGTACTTC CASQHWRGGEGNEQYF
TRBJ2-5 NA TRBV27 NA TGTGCCAGCAGTTTATACCCAGAAGTGGGAGAGCAGTACTTC CASSLYPEVGEQYF
TRBJ1-2 TRBD1 TRBV5-8 NA TGTGCCAGCAGCTTGGCCCCCGGGACAGGGGGTGGCTACACCTTC CASSLAPGTGGGYTF
TRBJ1-5 NA TRBV5-6 NA TGTGCCAGCAGCTGGGGAGGGGGCAATCAGCCCCAGCATTTT CASSWGGGNQPQHF
TRBJ2-3 TRBD2 TRBV6-1 NA TGTGCCAGCAACCCGCGGGGGGGGACAGATACGCAGTATTTT CASNPRGGTDTQYF
TRBJ2-1 TRBD1 TRBV29-1 NA TGCAGCGTTCAATCAGGAGGACAGGGGGCTGGTGAGCAGTTCTTC CSVQSGGQGAGEQFF
TRBJ1-4 TRBD1 TRBV7-2 few TGTGCCAGCCGGGACAGGGGGCTTTCTAATGAAAAACTGTTTTTT CASRDRGLSNEKLFF
TRBJ2-7 TRBD1 TRBV7-8 NA TGTGCCAGCAGCTTAGCTCCGGGACAGGGGTACGAGCAGTACTTC CASSLAPGQGYEQYF
TRBJ2-6 NA TRBV4-2 many TGTGCCAGCAGCCAAGAAGAGGGTGCTGGGGCCAACGTCCTGACTTTC CASSQEEGAGANVLTF
TRBJ1-1 NA TRBV7-9 once TGTGCCAGCAGCTTGGGGGGGACGAACACTGAAGCTTTCTTT CASSLGGTNTEAFF
TRBJ2-7 NA TRBV14 NA TGTGCCAGCCAACTGAACCCCCGGGTGGCCCACTACGAGCAGTACTTC CASQLNPRVAHYEQYF
TRBJ1-1 NA TRBV2 NA TGTGCCAGCAGTGGAACGAGGACGGGGGGGACTGAAGCTTTCTTT CASSGTRTGGTEAFF
TRBJ1-3 NA TRBV9 once TGTGCCAGCAGCGTAGGGGTACAGAGCTCTGGAAACACCATATATTTT CASSVGVQSSGNTIYF
TRBJ1-1 NA TRBV6-1 few TGTGCCAGCAGTGAAATGCCCCAGCGGACTGAAGCTTTCTTT CASSEMPQRTEAFF
TRBJ2-1 NA TRBV28 NA TGTGCCAGCAGTTCGTTCCCTGCGGGCTCCTACAATGAGCAGTTCTTC CASSSFPAGSYNEQFF
TRBJ2-7 TRBD1 TRBV29-1 NA TGCAGCGTTGTCTATCCAGGGGGAGACTACGAGCAGTACTTC CSVVYPGGDYEQYF
TRBJ1-5 TRBD1 TRBV28 NA TGTGCCAGCAGTTTAGGACAGGTCAATCAGCCCCAGCATTTT CASSLGQVNQPQHF